This T cell receptor beta chain was sequenced in a study of regulatory and conventional T cells in RAG deficiency. Points from the study as a whole: Control T-cell subsets had markedly higher Shannon entropy and lower Simpson indices than RAG-deficient patients. Treg unique TCR beta sequences were about 110-fold fewer in Omenn syndrome and CID/AS patients than controls. Shorter CDR3s in all patient subsets; >85% Treg-Tconv overlap in Omenn. These Omenn syndrome Treg sorts may hold peripherally activated cells instead.

Method: immunoSEQ multiplex PCR; TCRdb's copy keeps in-frame clones and lacks some. The sample has approximately 21,000 clones; approximately 95% are singletons. For this clone: No antigen is known for it.

Genomic DNA came from blood conventional CD4+ T cells gated CD25-low CD127-high. The data were also submitted as part of a second study, on regulatory T cells. This second study says: The PCR used 52 TRBV and 13 TRBJ primers.

The sequenced sample consisted of CD25- CD4+ T cells sorted from blood. The TCR was taken from a human donor in good health.

CDR3 nucleotides: TGTGCCAGTAGTAGGGACAGCCAAGAGACCCAGTACTTC. This codes for CASSRDSQETQYF. The V gene is TRBV19, the J gene TRBJ2-5, with 7 bases that match TRBD1. Germline V lookup: CDR1 LNHDA, CDR2 SQIVND (reference sequence). V trimming: 4 bases; J trimming: 1 base; junction bases outside the gene matches: 0. The CDR3 is 13 residues long.